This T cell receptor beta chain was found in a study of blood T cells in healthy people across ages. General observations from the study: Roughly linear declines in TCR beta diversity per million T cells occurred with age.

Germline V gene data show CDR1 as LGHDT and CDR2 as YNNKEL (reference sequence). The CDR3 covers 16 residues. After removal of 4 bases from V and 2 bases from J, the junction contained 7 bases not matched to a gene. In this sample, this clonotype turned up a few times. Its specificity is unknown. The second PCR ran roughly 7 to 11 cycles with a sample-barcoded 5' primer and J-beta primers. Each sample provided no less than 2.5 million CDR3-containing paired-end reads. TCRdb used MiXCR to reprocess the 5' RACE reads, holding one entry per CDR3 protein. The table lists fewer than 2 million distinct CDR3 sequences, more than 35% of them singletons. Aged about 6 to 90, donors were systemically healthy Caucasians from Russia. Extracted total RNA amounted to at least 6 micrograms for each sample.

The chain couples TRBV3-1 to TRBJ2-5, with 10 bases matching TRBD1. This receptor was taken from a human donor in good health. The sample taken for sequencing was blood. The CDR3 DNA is TGTGCCAGCAGCCTCGGGACAGGGGATTTTCAAGAGACCCAGTACTTC. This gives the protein CASSLGTGDFQETQYF.